The present entry profiles one T cell receptor beta chain with its context. The specificity of this receptor is unknown. The record has no base qualities; no much larger clone is one base away. This sample was included in a study of control samples from healthy donors and cancer patients (dated by TCRdb to 2018 to 2021). Reading from cysteine to phenylalanine, the CDR3 counts 13 amino acids. Just CDR3 DNA is preserved here, 39 bases in frame from base 1. V is pared back by 2 bases and J by 2 bases, with 6 bases lying between the germline termini. The CDR1 and CDR2 encoded by the germline V gene are LGHNT and FRNRAP. The library came from the immunoSEQ multiplex PCR assay. TCRdb carries this immuneACCESS record with in-frame sequences only. Its versions omit some clonotypes, under half of them owing to an unresolved V gene in the studies checked, with the rest unexplained. The sample table records 120,000 to 150,000 clones; more than 90% of these occur just once. About 3.2% of the sample comes from the top ten.

The chain is assembled from TRBV12-5 and TRBJ1-1; confidence is insufficient to name the D gene. Sequences were obtained from blood. This TCR was sampled from a young man in good health. The DNA is as follows: TGTGCTAGTGGTTTGACGGTTAACACTGAAGCTTTCTTT. It codes for CASGLTVNTEAFF.